This T cell receptor (beta chain) was documented in a study of cytomegalovirus exposure and HLA in healthy donors. For the study at large: From donors who were HLA-typed, an early data release held 70 million to 90 million unique TCRs. Findings of the study overall: In a later analysis, at a false discovery rate of 0.05, 15,000 to 20,000 TCR beta sequences were associated with HLA alleles. The authors enumerated around 150 TCR beta chains as linked to cytomegalovirus.

The CDR3 has 12 residues. The V end lost 7 bases, the J end lost 0 bases, and 6 bases lay between the germline ends. Germline V lookup: CDR1 MNHNS, CDR2 SASEGT. Note on this clone: Its antigen is undetermined.

In the PCR, 60 Vbeta and 13 Jbeta primers were used. The method was immunoSEQ multiplex PCR; TCRdb's version includes in-frame clones alone and lacks a portion of them. The repertoire holds some 110,000 clones, with around 70% as singletons. Specimen: PBMCs. The chain has TRBV6-1 and TRBJ1-1; tentative D call: TRBD1 (5 bases). The sequence was obtained from a man aged 30 to 39 in good health and CMV-seropositive. CDR3 protein: CASNRMNTEAFF. The DNA for the CDR3 is TGTGCCAGCAACAGGATGAACACTGAAGCTTTCTTT.